These 25 T cell receptor beta chains originate from one sample sequenced in a study of blood T cell repertoires in COVID-19. TCRdb's table, derived via immunoSEQ multiplex PCR, lists solely in-frame clones and lacks some. Of some 250,000 clones listed, around 82% were seen once; the top ten hold approximately 4.8%. The sample was peripheral blood. The source of these receptors is a man aged 50-60 years with active or convalescent COVID-19.

This chain uses TRBV19 with TRBJ2-7; D may be TRBD2 (5 bases). Trimming shortened V by 1 base and J by 5 bases, and 9 bases separated the two germline ends. Germline V gives CDR1 LNHDA, CDR2 SQIVND (reference sequence). The CDR3 has 13 amino acids. This CDR3 is CASSIGTGNEQYF. The CDR3 coding sequence is TGTGCCAGTAGTATAGGGACGGGGAACGAGCAGTACTTC.

The rearrangement links TRBV4-2 to TRBJ1-1, with D perhaps matching TRBD1 (6 bases). V gave up 7 bases and J gave up 0 bases, with 21 bases separating them. In germline, CDR1 is LGHNA, CDR2 YNFKEQ. CDR3 length: 17 amino acids. As DNA, the CDR3 is TGTGCCAGCACCGTCAATCCCTTTACAGGGATGAACACTGAAGCTTTCTTT. It specifies CASTVNPFTGMNTEAFF.

The J gene is TRBJ2-7, the V gene TRBV11-2; TRBD2 might be the D (5 bases). The ends were cut back, 5 bases at V and 2 bases at J, with 16 bases in the middle. Germline V gene lookup returns CDR1 SGHAT and CDR2 FQNNGV. There are 15 residues in the CDR3. DNA of the CDR3: TGTGCCAGCAGCCGGGTGGGAGTGAGCGCCTACGAGCAGTACTTC. Translated, it gives CASSRVGVSAYEQYF. Together with reference TRBV11-2 and TRBJ2-7, the CDR3 gives the full variable domain: EAGVAQSPRYKIIEKRQSVAFWCNPISGHATLYWYQQILGQGPKLLIQFQNNGVVDDSQLPKDRFSAERLKGVDSTLKIQPAKLEDSAVYLCASSRVGVSAYEQYFGPGTRLTVT.

The chain employs TRBV2 and TRBJ1-2; D might be TRBD1 (6 bases). This CDR3 comprises 13 residues. Trimming cost V 6 bases and J 2 bases, with 10 bases left between them. CDR1 is SNHLY, CDR2 FYNNEI, per germline. The CDR3: CASSRDMNYGYTF. The CDR3 DNA sequence: TGTGCCAGCAGCCGGGACATGAACTATGGCTACACCTTC. Variable domain in full (rest from reference TRBV2 and TRBJ1-2): EPEVTQTPSHQVTQMGQEVILRCVPISNHLYFYWYRQILGQKVEFLVSFYNNEISEKSEIFDDQFSVERPDGSNFTLKIRSTKLEDSAMYFCASSRDMNYGYTFGSGTRLTVV.

DNA for the CDR3: TGTGCCAGTACCCCCGGGACAGGGGCTTTCTACGAGCAGTACTTC. Its protein product is CASTPGTGAFYEQYF. This chain uses TRBV19 with TRBJ2-7; 10 bases map to TRBD1. In germline, CDR1 is LNHDA, CDR2 SQIVND (reference sequence). V shed 7 bases, J shed 3 bases, and the junction held 9 bases outside the gene matches. The length of the CDR3 is 15 residues.

The chain uses TRBV12-3 or TRBV12-4 and TRBJ1-2, with D perhaps matching TRBD1 (6 bases). This CDR3 has 12 amino acids. Trimming cost V 10 bases and J 6 bases, with 15 bases left between them. The CDR3, as DNA: TGTGCCATCCCCGGGGGGGCCGATGGCTACACCTTC. Translating it yields CAIPGGADGYTF.

CDR3 DNA: TGTGCCAGCCTAGCGGGGGCCAACGTCCTGACTTTC. The encoded protein is CASLAGANVLTF. The chain carries TRBV6-6 and TRBJ2-6; a possible D gene is TRBD2 (6 bases). Germline assignment: CDR1 MNHNY and CDR2 SVGAGI (reference sequence). The CDR3 extends over 12 amino acids. V dropped 8 bases and J dropped 4 bases, with 6 bases sitting between them.

As to this clone: This specimen includes other DNA sequences encoding the same CDR3. The V gene is TRBV19, the J gene TRBJ2-7, with D perhaps matching TRBD1 (6 bases). V gave up 3 bases and J gave up 4 bases, with 10 bases separating them. CDR1 and CDR2 from the germline V gene are LNHDA and SQIVND (reference sequence). The CDR3 runs to 13 residues. This CDR3 reads CASSIGQGYEQYF. In DNA form, the CDR3 reads TGTGCCAGTAGTATCGGCCAGGGGTACGAGCAGTACTTC.

The chain has TRBV19 and TRBJ1-1; tentatively, D is TRBD1 (5 bases). Germline loops: CDR1 LNHDA, CDR2 SQIVND (reference sequence). The V and J ends lost 7 bases and 1 base respectively, with 13 bases between them. The CDR3 has 14 residues. CDR3 in DNA: TGTGCCAGTACCATAGACAGATGGAACACTGAAGCTTTCTTT. This encodes CASTIDRWNTEAFF.

This chain connects TRBV7-9 to TRBJ2-1; TRBD2 matches 9 bases. CDR3 length: 14 amino acids. CDR1 and CDR2 (germline): SEHNR, FQNEAQ (reference sequence). With V trimmed by 4 bases and J by 9 bases, 7 bases remained unmatched. The CDR3 is CASSSAGGGFEQFF. CDR3 bases: TGTGCCAGCAGCTCAGCGGGGGGTGGGTTTGAGCAGTTCTTC.

J is TRBJ2-6 and V is TRBV10-3; D possibly corresponds to TRBD1 (5 bases). This CDR3 comprises 15 residues. Trimming left V 4 bases short and J 2 bases short, with 9 bases between. Looked up from germline, CDR1 is ENHRY and CDR2 is SYGVKD. Here the CDR3 DNA reads TGTGCCATCAGTGGACAGATCGCTGGGGCCAACGTCCTGACTTTC. It codes for CAISGQIAGANVLTF.

This clone was seen more than once but under ten times. The chain is built from TRBV12-3 or TRBV12-4 and TRBJ2-7, with unresolved D. Trimming left V 3 bases short and J 6 bases short, with 6 bases between. This CDR3 spans 11 amino acids. In DNA form, the CDR3 reads TGTGCCAGCAGTTTTTCGGGCGAGCAGTACTTC. It translates to CASSFSGEQYF.

This chain connects TRBV6-1 to TRBJ2-3, with 9 bases fitting TRBD2. This CDR3 is 19 amino acids long. The germline CDR1 and CDR2 sequences are MNHNS and SASEGT. J was trimmed by 0 bases and V by 1 base; bases with no gene match: 11. The DNA for the CDR3 is TGTGCCAGCAGTGAAGACACTAGCGGGCTGAAACCTAGCACAGATACGCAGTATTTT. Its translation: CASSEDTSGLKPSTDTQYF.

This clone was observed a few times. This CDR3 is CASSFLPGQGAGGYTF. DNA of the CDR3: TGTGCCAGCAGTTTTTTACCGGGACAGGGGGCGGGCGGCTACACCTTC. The chain employs TRBV27 and TRBJ1-2; the match to TRBD1 covers 12 bases. The CDR3 runs to 16 residues. From germline, CDR1 is MNHEY and CDR2 SMNVEV (reference sequence). After removal of 3 bases from V and 8 bases from J, the junction contained 10 bases not matched to a gene.

V and J are TRBV6-1 and TRBJ1-5; 7 nucleotides agree with TRBD1. V was clipped by 2 bases and J by 9 bases; unmatched bases: 13. Per the germline V gene, CDR1 is MNHNS and CDR2 is SASEGT. This CDR3 is 16 amino acids long. This chain's CDR3 is CASSEIGGTSRRPQHF. The CDR3 nucleotides are TGTGCCAGCAGTGAAATAGGGGGCACCTCCCGCCGGCCCCAGCATTTT.

The chain employs TRBV6-5 and TRBJ1-2, with D possibly being TRBD1 (5 bases). The CDR3 totals 13 residues. In germline, CDR1 is MNHEY, CDR2 SVGAGI. Trimming cost V 10 bases and J 8 bases, with 20 bases left between them. The CDR3 sequence: CATTDQGWNGYTF. CDR3 in DNA: TGTGCCACCACGGACCAGGGCTGGAACGGCTACACCTTC.

The J gene is TRBJ2-7, the V gene TRBV20-1; 9 nucleotides agree with TRBD1. CDR3 length: 15 amino acids. Germline V gene sequence: CDR1 DFQATT, CDR2 SNEGSKA (reference sequence). V lost 6 bases to trimming and J lost 0 bases; unmatched junction nucleotides: 9. Here the CDR3 DNA reads TGCAGTGCCAGTGCCAGGACAGGGGTCTCCTACGAGCAGTACTTC. Amino acids: CSASARTGVSYEQYF.

The V gene is TRBV5-1, the J gene TRBJ2-5; possible D gene TRBD2, 6 bases. The CDR3 spans 14 residues. Trimming took off 8 bases at V and 3 bases at J, with 17 bases between the two ends. Germline CDR1 reads SGHRS; CDR2 reads YFSETQ. The CDR3 spells CASSEGFREETQYF. The CDR3 DNA follows: TGCGCCAGTTCGGAGGGGTTTCGGGAAGAGACCCAGTACTTC. The variable domain in full, completed from reference TRBV5-1 and TRBJ2-5, reads KAGVTQTPRYLIKTRGQQVTLSCSPISGHRSVSWYQQTPGQGLQFLFEYFSETQRNKGNFPGRFSGRQFSNSRSEMNVSTLELGDSALYLCASSEGFREETQYFGPGTRLLVL.

The V call is TRBV6-1, the J call TRBJ2-2, with D possibly being TRBD2 (5 bases). CDR3 length equals 17 residues. Germline loops: CDR1 MNHNS, CDR2 SASEGT. V was shortened by 4 bases and J by 0 bases, with 15 bases between the two germline ends. This chain's CDR3 is CASSAPVPGANTGELFF. In DNA, the CDR3 is TGTGCCAGCAGTGCCCCGGTTCCCGGGGCGAACACCGGGGAGCTGTTTTTT.

The V call is TRBV7-2, the J call TRBJ1-2; 8 bases fit TRBD1. This CDR3 spans 15 amino acids. V lost 2 bases, J lost 7 bases, and 9 bases stayed unmatched. The germline gives CDR1 SGHTA, CDR2 FQGNSA. CDR3 sequence: CASSLLSDRGAGYTF. The CDR3, as DNA: TGTGCCAGCAGCTTACTCTCTGACAGGGGTGCTGGCTACACCTTC.

J is TRBJ2-7 and V is TRBV12-5; D is unresolved. Trimming took off 6 bases at V and 3 bases at J, with 6 bases between the two ends. The CDR3 consists of 11 residues. The germline gives CDR1 LGHNT, CDR2 FRNRAP. DNA of the CDR3: TGTGCTAGTGGGCCAGGCTACGAGCAGTACTTC. Protein: CASGPGYEQYF.

V is TRBV14 and J is TRBJ2-1; 9 positions agree with TRBD1. The junction had 4 bases not matched to a gene; V was cut back by 4 bases and J by 3 bases. The germline CDR1 and CDR2 sequences are SGHDN and FVKESK. CDR3 size: 15 residues. Here the CDR3 DNA reads TGTGCCAGCAGCCTCGGGACAGGGTTCTACAATGAGCAGTTCTTC. This translates into CASSLGTGFYNEQFF. The whole variable domain, remainder taken from reference TRBV14 and TRBJ2-1, is EAGVTQFPSHSVIEKGQTVTLRCDPISGHDNLYWYRRVMGKEIKFLLHFVKESKQDESGMPNNRFLAERTGGTYSTLKVQPAELEDSGVYFCASSLGTGFYNEQFFGPGTRLTVL.

The rearrangement links TRBV7-2 to TRBJ1-1; 11 nucleotides line up with TRBD1. The V gene's germline CDR1 is SGHTA and CDR2 FQGNSA. This CDR3 has 16 residues. V shed 2 bases and J 1 base; nucleotides not matched to a gene: 3. This CDR3 is CASSLTGTGGNTEAFF. Here the CDR3 DNA reads TGTGCCAGCAGCTTAACGGGGACAGGGGGGAACACTGAAGCTTTCTTT. Supplemented by reference TRBV7-2 and TRBJ1-1, the full variable domain reads GAGVSQSPSNKVTEKGKDVELRCDPISGHTALYWYRQSLGQGLEFLIYFQGNSAPDKSGLPSDRFSAERTGGSVSTLTIQRTQQEDSAVYLCASSLTGTGGNTEAFFGQGTRLTVV.

This chain links TRBV6-5 with TRBJ1-2; TRBD1 aligns across 7 bases. This CDR3 spans 13 amino acids. The junction had 5 bases not matched to a gene; V was cut back by 7 bases and J by 3 bases. Germline V CDR1 and CDR2: MNHEY, SVGAGI. CDR3 DNA: TGTGCCAGCAAGACAGGGAAGGACTATGGCTACACCTTC. Amino acids: CASKTGKDYGYTF.

V is TRBV30 and J is TRBJ2-3, with a tentative D call TRBD1 (7 bases). CDR1 is GTSNPN and CDR2 is SVGIG in the germline V gene (reference sequence). V was clipped by 1 base and J by 0 bases, with 11 bases between them. This CDR3 has 15 residues. Here the CDR3 DNA reads TGTGCCTGGAGTGACAGGGGAGGAAGCACAGATACGCAGTATTTT. Translation: CAWSDRGGSTDTQYF.